This T cell receptor beta chain was retrieved from a study of beta chain features in type 1 diabetes. Expressed TCRB transcripts were sequenced, since all the RNA that had been isolated was reverse transcribed. The table came from immunoSEQ multiplex PCR; TCRdb's copy has only in-frame clones and leaves some out. Of about 700,000 clones in the sample, over 10% are singletons; the top ten hold 0.022%. The V and J ends lost 2 bases and 4 bases respectively, with 3 bases between them. CDR3 length: 11 residues. Germline V gene lookup returns CDR1 GTSNPN and CDR2 SVGIG (reference sequence). Study observations and caveats: Moderately but significantly shorter TCRB CDR3s were found in Type 1 diabetes patients in all four CD4+ subsets.

This clone was counted between two and nine times. What it binds is not known. This CDR3 is also generated by other DNA sequences in the sample. The sequenced material came from naive CD4+ T cells from blood. V and J are TRBV30 and TRBJ1-3; D is undetermined. The clonotype was recovered from a man younger than 35 with type 1 diabetes. This CDR3 reads CAWSLGNTIYF. The CDR3, as DNA: TGTGCCTGGAGTTTAGGAAACACCATATATTTT.